One sample yielded the 11 T cell receptor beta chains listed below, sequenced in a study of patients and donors after allogeneic stem cell transplantation. A single record per CDR3 protein comes from TCRdb applying MiXCR to the RT-PCR reads. The table shows about a million distinct CDR3 sequences, with approximately 19% occurring only once. The sequencing sample was made of blood, either unsorted or a sorted T cell fraction (not recorded which). Receptor source: a human donor who was either an allogeneic HSCT recipient or a stem cell or donor lymphocyte infusion donor (not recorded which). It is not recorded whose cells these are; they may come from a transplant donor.

This clonotype has just a few counts. This rearrangement joins TRBV29-1 to TRBJ2-3; D is unclear. The CDR3 runs 14 residues. The germline CDR1 and CDR2 sequences are SQVTM and ANQGSEA. Trimming cost V 6 bases and J 0 bases, with 13 bases left between them. The CDR3 nucleotides read TGCAGCGTGAAGGGCACATTGAGCACAGATACGCAGTATTTT. Its translation is CSVKGTLSTDTQYF.

The J gene is TRBJ1-1, the V gene TRBV7-9, with a weak D call TRBD1 (5 bases). Trimming cost V 2 bases and J 11 bases, with 9 bases left between them. The CDR3 covers 11 residues. Germline CDR1 reads SEHNR; CDR2 reads FQNEAQ (reference sequence). Here the CDR3 DNA reads TGTGCCAGCAGCTTAATGGGGGACGCTTTCTTT. As protein: CASSLMGDAFF.

This clonotype was counted between two and nine times. This chain connects TRBV27 to TRBJ2-3, with D tentatively TRBD2 (6 bases). Trimming took 0 bases from V and 1 from J, leaving 11 bases between them. The CDR3 runs to 16 residues. From germline, CDR1 is MNHEY and CDR2 SMNVEV (reference sequence). Written as DNA, the CDR3 is TGTGCCAGCAGTTTATCTCTAGCGTGGGGCACAGATACGCAGTATTTT. The encoded protein is CASSLSLAWGTDTQYF.

This clonotype was counted a few times. The chain couples TRBV10-3 to TRBJ1-4; tentatively, D is TRBD1 (6 bases). Looked up from germline, CDR1 is ENHRY and CDR2 is SYGVKD. The CDR3 is 14 residues long. Trimming removed 2 bases at V and 8 bases at J, with 12 bases between. CDR3 nucleotides: TGTGCCATCAGTGAGGGGGGGCGCGTGGAAAAACTGTTTTTT. It codes for CAISEGGRVEKLFF.

The chain uses TRBV19 and TRBJ1-5, with D maybe TRBD1 (5 bases). This CDR3 comprises 15 residues. The germline CDR1 and CDR2 sequences are LNHDA and SQIVND (reference sequence). Trimming removed 4 bases from V and 7 bases from J, with 17 bases in between. As DNA, the CDR3 is TGTGCCAGTAGTAGCGGGAGGGGAGGAAACCAGCCCCAGCATTTT. This gives the protein CASSSGRGGNQPQHF.

V gene TRBV19 combines with J gene TRBJ1-1; TRBD1 is a possible D gene (5 bases). The CDR3 has 14 amino acids. V lost 7 bases to trimming and J lost 1 base, with 13 bases between them. The germline V gene has CDR1 LNHDA and CDR2 SQIVND (reference sequence). CDR3 sequence: CASNPGRSNTEAFF. In DNA, the CDR3 is TGTGCCAGTAACCCGGGACGGTCGAACACTGAAGCTTTCTTT.

Only a few counts were recorded for this clonotype. V gene TRBV4-2 combines with J gene TRBJ2-7; a weak D match, TRBD1 (5 bases). This CDR3 contains 15 residues. The germline gives CDR1 LGHNA, CDR2 YNFKEQ. V was trimmed by 2 bases and J by 5 bases, leaving 16 bases between them. Written as DNA, the CDR3 is TGTGCCAGCAGCCAACCTCTAGGGGCCTCGGACGAGCAGTACTTC. Its protein product is CASSQPLGASDEQYF.

The chain links TRBV13 to TRBJ1-1; D is ambiguous. The CDR3 is 15 amino acids. Germline V CDR1 and CDR2: PRHDT, FYEKMQ (reference sequence). The V gene lost 3 bases and the J gene lost 1 base, with 12 bases spanning the gap. The CDR3 nucleotides read TGTGCCAGCAGCTTTGACCCCCGAGCGAACACTGAAGCTTTCTTT. Amino acids: CASSFDPRANTEAFF.

This clonotype was detected a few times. The chain uses TRBV3-1 and TRBJ2-6, with no clear D. Per germline, CDR1 LGHDT and CDR2 YNNKEL (reference sequence). The CDR3 spans 14 residues. The V end was cut by 3 bases, the J end by 0 bases, with 3 bases between. CDR3 loop: CASSHSSGANVLTF. The CDR3 nucleotides read TGTGCCAGCAGCCATAGCTCTGGGGCCAACGTCCTGACTTTC. Full variable domain (outside the CDR3, taken from reference TRBV3-1 and TRBJ2-6): DTAVSQTPKYLVTQMGNDKSIKCEQNLGHDTMYWYKQDSKKFLKIMFSYNNKELIINETVPNRFSPKSPDKAHLNLHINSLELGDSAVYFCASSHSSGANVLTFGAGSRLTVL.

The chain is built from TRBV6-2 or TRBV6-3 and TRBJ2-3; D not resolved. V lost 2 bases, J lost 1 base, and 7 bases lay in between. The CDR3 length is 14 residues. The germline CDR1 and CDR2 sequences are MNHEY and SVGEGT. The CDR3 loop reads CASSYLTGTDTQYF. Written as DNA, the CDR3 is TGTGCCAGCAGTTACCTGACTGGCACAGATACGCAGTATTTT.

This clonotype came up many times. The chain is built from TRBV6-2 or TRBV6-3 and TRBJ1-1; unclear D gene. The CDR3 runs 12 residues. CDR1 is MNHEY and CDR2 is SVGEGT in the germline V gene. Deletions cut 2 bases from V and 1 base from J, with 2 bases between. The CDR3 sequence: CASSYENTEAFF. The CDR3 DNA is TGTGCCAGCAGTTACGAGAACACTGAAGCTTTCTTT.